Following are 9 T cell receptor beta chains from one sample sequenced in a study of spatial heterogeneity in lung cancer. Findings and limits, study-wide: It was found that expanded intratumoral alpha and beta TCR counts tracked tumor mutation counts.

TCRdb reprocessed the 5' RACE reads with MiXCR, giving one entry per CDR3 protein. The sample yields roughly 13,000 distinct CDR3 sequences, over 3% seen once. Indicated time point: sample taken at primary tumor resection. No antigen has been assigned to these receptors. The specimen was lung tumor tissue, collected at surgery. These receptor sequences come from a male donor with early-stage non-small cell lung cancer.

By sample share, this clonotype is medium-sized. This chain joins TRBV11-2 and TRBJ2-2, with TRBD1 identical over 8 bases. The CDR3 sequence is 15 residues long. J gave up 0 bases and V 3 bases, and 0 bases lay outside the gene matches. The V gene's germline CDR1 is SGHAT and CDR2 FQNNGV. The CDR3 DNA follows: TGTGCCAGCAGCTTGGGACAGGCGAACACCGGGGAGCTGTTTTTT. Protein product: CASSLGQANTGELFF.

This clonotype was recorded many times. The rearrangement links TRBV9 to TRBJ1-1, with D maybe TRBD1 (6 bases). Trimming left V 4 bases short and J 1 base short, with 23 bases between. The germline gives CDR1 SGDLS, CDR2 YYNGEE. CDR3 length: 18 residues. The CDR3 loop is CASSPPFRTDGANTEAFF. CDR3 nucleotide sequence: TGTGCCAGCAGCCCCCCATTCCGGACAGACGGGGCGAACACTGAAGCTTTCTTT.

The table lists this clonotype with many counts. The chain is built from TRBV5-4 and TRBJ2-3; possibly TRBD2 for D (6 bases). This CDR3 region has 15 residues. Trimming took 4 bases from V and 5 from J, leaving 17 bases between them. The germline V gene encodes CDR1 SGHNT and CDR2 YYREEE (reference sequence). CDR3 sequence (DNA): TGTGCCAGCAGCCACGGACTACCCACGGGAGATACGCAGTATTTT. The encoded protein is CASSHGLPTGDTQYF.

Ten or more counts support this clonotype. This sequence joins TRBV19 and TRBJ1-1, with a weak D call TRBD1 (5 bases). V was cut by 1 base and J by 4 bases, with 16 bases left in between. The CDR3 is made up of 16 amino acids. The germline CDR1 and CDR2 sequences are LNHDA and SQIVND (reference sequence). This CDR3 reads CASSIGAGTVRTEAFF. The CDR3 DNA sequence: TGTGCCAGTAGTATAGGGGCAGGGACGGTGCGCACTGAAGCTTTCTTT.

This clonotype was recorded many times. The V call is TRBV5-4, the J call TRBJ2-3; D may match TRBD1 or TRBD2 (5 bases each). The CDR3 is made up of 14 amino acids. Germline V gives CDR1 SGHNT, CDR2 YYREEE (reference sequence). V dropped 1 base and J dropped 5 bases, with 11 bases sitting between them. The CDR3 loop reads CASSLTGRGDTQYF. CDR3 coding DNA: TGTGCCAGCAGCTTGACGGGGCGCGGAGATACGCAGTATTTT.

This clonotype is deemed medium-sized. CDR3 loop: CASSLTGGGGGYTF. In DNA form, the CDR3 reads TGTGCCAGCAGCCTGACAGGGGGCGGAGGTGGCTACACCTTC. V usage is TRBV11-1 and J usage is TRBJ1-2; the match to TRBD1 covers 10 bases. This CDR3 spans 14 amino acids. Germline CDR1 SGHAT, CDR2 FQDESV (reference sequence). The J segment lost 7 bases and the V segment lost 5 bases, leaving 7 bases of the junction unmatched. Combining the CDR3 with reference TRBV11-1 and TRBJ1-2 gives the whole variable domain EAEVAQSPRYKITEKSQAVAFWCDPISGHATLYWYRQILGQGPELLVQFQDESVVDDSQLPKDRFSAERLKGVDSTLKIQPAELGDSAMYLCASSLTGGGGGYTFGSGTRLTVV.

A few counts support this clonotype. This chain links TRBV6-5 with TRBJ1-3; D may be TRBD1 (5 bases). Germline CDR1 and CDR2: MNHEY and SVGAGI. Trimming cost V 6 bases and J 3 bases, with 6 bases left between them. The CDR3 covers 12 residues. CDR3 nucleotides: TGTGCCAGCAGGGGGCGTGGAAACACCATATATTTT. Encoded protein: CASRGRGNTIYF.

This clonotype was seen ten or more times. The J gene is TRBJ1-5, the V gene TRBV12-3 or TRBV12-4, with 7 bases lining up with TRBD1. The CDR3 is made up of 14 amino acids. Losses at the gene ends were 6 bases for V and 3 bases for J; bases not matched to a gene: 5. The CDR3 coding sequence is TGTGCCAGCAGGTATGGGACAGACAATCAGCCCCAGCATTTT. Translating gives CASRYGTDNQPQHF.

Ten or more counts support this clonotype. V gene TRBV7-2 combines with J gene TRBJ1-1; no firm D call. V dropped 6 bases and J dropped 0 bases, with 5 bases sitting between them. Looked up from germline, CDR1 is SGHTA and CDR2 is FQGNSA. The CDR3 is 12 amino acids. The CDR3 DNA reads TGTGCCAGCAGGGGTATGAACACTGAAGCTTTCTTT. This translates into CASRGMNTEAFF.